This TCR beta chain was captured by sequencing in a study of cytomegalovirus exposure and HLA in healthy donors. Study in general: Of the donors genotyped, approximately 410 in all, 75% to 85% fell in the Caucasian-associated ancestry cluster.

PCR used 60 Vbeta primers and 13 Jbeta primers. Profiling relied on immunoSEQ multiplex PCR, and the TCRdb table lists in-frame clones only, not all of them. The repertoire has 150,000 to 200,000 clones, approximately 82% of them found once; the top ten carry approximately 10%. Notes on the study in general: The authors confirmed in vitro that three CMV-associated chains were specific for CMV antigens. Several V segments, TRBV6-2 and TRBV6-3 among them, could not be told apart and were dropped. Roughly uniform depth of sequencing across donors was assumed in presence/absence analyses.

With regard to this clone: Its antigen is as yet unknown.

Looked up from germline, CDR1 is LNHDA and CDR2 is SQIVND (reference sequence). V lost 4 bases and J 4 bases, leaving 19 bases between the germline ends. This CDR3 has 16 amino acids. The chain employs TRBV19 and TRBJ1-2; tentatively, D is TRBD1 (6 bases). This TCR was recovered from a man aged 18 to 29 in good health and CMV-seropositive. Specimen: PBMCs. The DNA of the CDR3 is TGTGCCAGTAGTAACAAAAGGTCGGGGGGCAGCTATGGCTACACCTTC. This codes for CASSNKRSGGSYGYTF.